The following is a TCR beta chain sequence with its context. Its antigen is currently unknown. Amplification used 60 Vbeta primers and 13 Jbeta primers. Sequenced by immunoSEQ multiplex PCR; TCRdb stores in-frame clones only, minus some. The sample consists of around 150,000 clones, about 68% of them appearing once. This sample was taken from a study of cytomegalovirus exposure and HLA in healthy donors. Study-level results: Relative to the approximately 680-donor mean, N-insertions were reportedly fewer in an Asian-associated ancestry cluster in a later analysis.

The sequence derives from a human donor in good health. The specimen sequenced was PBMCs.

In nucleotides, the CDR3 is TGTGCCAGCAGCTTCTCGGACAGGGTGAACACTGAAGCTTTCTTT. It yields the protein CASSFSDRVNTEAFF. The rearrangement links TRBV11-2 to TRBJ1-1, with 8 bases aligning to TRBD1. CDR3 size: 15 residues. Losses at the gene ends were 3 bases for V and 0 bases for J; bases not matched to a gene: 3. Germline values: CDR1 SGHAT, CDR2 FQNNGV.